These 7 T cell receptor beta chains were sequenced from one sample in a study of regulatory T cells in long-lasting Graves disease. In building TCR beta libraries, iRepertoire HTBI primers were used together with Arm-PCR of CDR3 regions. TCRdb reanalysed the multiplex PCR reads using MiXCR and keeps one entry per CDR3 protein. The sample consists of approximately 540,000 distinct CDR3 sequences, about 11% of them appearing once. Time point here: newly diagnosed GD, antithyroid drugs for less than 3 months. There was RNA extracted from PBMCs, and the TCR library was made from it. The same sample was also studied in work on T cells in Graves' hyperthyroidism and ophthalmopathy.

The sequencing used peripheral blood mononuclear cells (PBMCs), collected at new diagnosis, from a patient treated with antithyroid drugs. The source is a woman younger than 45 with Graves disease.

On this clonotype: This may arise from a read error, as a much more abundant clone is one base away. The chain recombines TRBV9 with TRBJ2-1, with TRBD2 matching 10 bases. The CDR3 is made up of 16 amino acids. Trimming removed 3 bases from V and 0 bases from J; junction bases left unmatched: 3. Per germline, CDR1 SGDLS and CDR2 YYNGEE. CDR3 nucleotides: TGTGCCAGCAGCGCTCCTAGCGGGAGCTCCTACAATGAGCAGTTCTTC. This translates into CASSAPSGSSYNEQFF.

As regards this clonotype: A single base is all that separates this from a far larger clone, so a read error is likely. This CDR3 reads CASSPYLLGAAIDEQCF. As DNA, the CDR3 is TGTGCCAGCAGCCCTTACTTATTGGGGGCTGCGATCGACGAGCAGTGCTTC. This rearrangement joins TRBV7-9 to TRBJ2-7, with D possibly being TRBD1 (6 bases). The CDR3 runs 17 residues. The germline gives CDR1 SEHNR, CDR2 FQNEAQ (reference sequence).

This clonotype has a count of ten or more. V and J are TRBV7-2 and TRBJ2-1, with 7 bases fitting TRBD2. This CDR3 spans 15 amino acids. Germline trimming cut 1 base from V and 9 bases from J; bases unmatched to any gene: 9. Germline V CDR1 and CDR2: SGHTA, FQGNSA. The CDR3 coding sequence is TGTGCCAGCAGCTTAGTTGGGGGAACGGGAGGTGAGCAGTTCTTC. Translation: CASSLVGGTGGEQFF.

V gene TRBV3-1 combines with J gene TRBJ2-7; 13 bases align to TRBD2. Germline assignment: CDR1 LGHDT and CDR2 YNNKEL (reference sequence). Trimming took 1 base from V and 3 from J; bases not matched to a gene: 3. This CDR3 comprises 16 residues. CDR3 coding DNA: TGTGCCAGCAGCCAAGGGGGACTAGCGGGGATCTACGAGCAGTACTTC. Translation gives CASSQGGLAGIYEQYF.

This clonotype was counted at least ten times. The rearrangement joins TRBV3-1 to TRBJ2-2, with a weak D call TRBD2 (6 bases). Trimming took off 1 base at V and 1 base at J, with 13 bases between the two ends. The CDR3 totals 17 residues. The germline gives CDR1 LGHDT, CDR2 YNNKEL (reference sequence). The CDR3 is CASSQARGLENTGELFF. The DNA of the CDR3 is TGTGCCAGCAGCCAAGCCCGGGGACTTGAGAACACCGGGGAGCTGTTTTTT.

This chain joins TRBV6-2 or TRBV6-3 and TRBJ2-1; weak D call: TRBD2 (6 bases). V lost 10 bases and J 6 bases, leaving 19 bases between the germline ends. The CDR3 has 14 amino acids. Per the germline V gene, CDR1 is MNHEY and CDR2 is SVGEGT. CDR3 amino acids: CATFSWRAANEQFF. DNA of the CDR3: TGTGCCACTTTTTCTTGGAGGGCCGCCAATGAGCAGTTCTTC.

This clonotype was counted ten times or more. The CDR3 nucleotides read TGTGCCAGCAGCCCAAACAGGGGACTAAGCACAGATACGCAGTATTTT. Residues: CASSPNRGLSTDTQYF. The rearrangement links TRBV11-2 to TRBJ2-3; D may correspond to TRBD1 or TRBD2 (7 bases each). V was pared by 5 bases and J by 0 bases, with 15 bases between. The germline V gene has CDR1 SGHAT and CDR2 FQNNGV. The CDR3 has 16 residues. Combining the CDR3 with reference TRBV11-2 and TRBJ2-3 gives the whole variable domain EAGVAQSPRYKIIEKRQSVAFWCNPISGHATLYWYQQILGQGPKLLIQFQNNGVVDDSQLPKDRFSAERLKGVDSTLKIQPAKLEDSAVYLCASSPNRGLSTDTQYFGPGTRLTVL.